Listed below are T cell receptor beta chains from one sample, sequenced in a study of regulatory T cells in long-lasting Graves disease. Each CDR3 protein is one row after TCRdb ran MiXCR on the multiplex PCR reads. The table records more than 650,000 distinct CDR3 sequences, around 32% of them present only once. Sequences were derived from peripheral blood mononuclear cells (PBMCs), sampled when the disease was refractory, from a patient treated with antithyroid drugs. The origin of the receptors is a female donor with Graves disease. Each CDR3 is given with its conserved first and last residue. A D gene is named only where the DNA matches it firmly. The listing skips clone size in some rows; elsewhere it reads once, few, many or a size class.

clone size	CDR3 length	D gene	V gene	J gene	CDR3 protein	CDR3 DNA
.	9	.	TRBV28	TRBJ2-7	CASRYEQYF	TGTGCCAGCCGGTACGAGCAGTACTTC
many	12	.	TRBV12-3/TRBV12-4	TRBJ1-2	CASSSWAVGYTF	TGTGCCAGCAGTTCCTGGGCCGTTGGCTACACCTTC
few	15	.	TRBV11-2	TRBJ2-7	CASSLPPPGPYEQYF	TGTGCCAGCAGCTTGCCGCCGCCTGGACCCTACGAGCAGTACTTC
.	13	.	TRBV12-3/TRBV12-4	TRBJ1-1	CASRQVGGTEALF	TGTGCCAGCAGGCAAGTTGGGGGTACTGAAGCTCTCTTT
.	14	.	TRBV2	TRBJ1-2	CASRTSTGNYGYTF	TGTGCCAGCAGGACCTCCACAGGGAACTATGGCTACACCTTC
many	15	TRBD1	TRBV7-6	TRBJ1-1	CASSLGGTGGTEAFF	TGTGCCAGCAGCTTAGGGGGGACAGGGGGCACTGAAGCTTTCTTT
.	15	TRBD2	TRBV12-3/TRBV12-4	TRBJ2-1	CASTKGLAGVAEQFF	TGTGCCAGCACCAAGGGACTAGCGGGAGTTGCTGAGCAGTTCTTC
.	16	.	TRBV9	TRBJ2-1	CASSVVLGGSYNEQFF	TGTGCCAGCAGCGTAGTTCTGGGGGGCTCCTACAATGAGCAGTTCTTC
many	15	TRBD1	TRBV12-3/TRBV12-4	TRBJ1-1	CASTRSTGAYTEAFF	TGTGCCAGCACCCGATCGACAGGGGCTTACACTGAAGCTTTCTTT
many	14	TRBD1	TRBV27	TRBJ2-7	CASSYGDSSYEQYF	TGTGCCAGCAGTTACGGGGACAGTTCCTACGAGCAGTACTTC
.	17	TRBD2	TRBV6-1	TRBJ2-7	CASSEAVTSGSVYEQYF	TGTGCCAGCAGTGAAGCTGTGACTAGCGGGAGTGTCTACGAGCAGTACTTC
.	13	.	TRBV30	TRBJ1-2	CAWSPTANYGYTF	TGTGCCTGGAGCCCGACAGCTAACTATGGCTACACCTTC
few	15	.	TRBV7-8	TRBJ1-1	CASSLIPPRNTEAFF	TGTGCCAGCAGCTTAATCCCGCCGAGGAACACTGAAGCTTTCTTT
few	14	.	TRBV12-3/TRBV12-4	TRBJ1-2	CASSMGRKSYGYTF	TGTGCCAGCAGCATGGGACGGAAAAGCTATGGCTACACCTTC
few	13	TRBD1	TRBV15	TRBJ2-7	CATSRGQGNEQYF	TGTGCCACCAGCAGAGGACAGGGGAACGAGCAGTACTTC
.	14	.	TRBV5-6	TRBJ1-2	CASSLERVNYGYTF	TGTGCCAGCAGCTTGGAGCGGGTTAACTATGGCTACACCTTC
once	16	.	TRBV7-4	TRBJ2-3	CASSLVSDLWTDTQYF	TGTGCCAGCAGCTTGGTATCAGACCTCTGGACAGATACGCAGTATTTT
few	14	.	TRBV10-3	TRBJ2-7	CAVWAADNSYEQYF	TGTGCCGTTTGGGCGGCAGACAACTCCTACGAGCAGTACTTC
.	14	TRBD2	TRBV19	TRBJ2-7	CASSIFAGGYEQYF	TGTGCCAGTAGTATTTTTGCGGGAGGGTACGAGCAGTACTTC
few	15	TRBD1	TRBV6-1	TRBJ2-2	CASSVGQGGSGELFF	TGTGCCAGCAGCGTGGGACAGGGCGGTTCCGGGGAGCTGTTTTTT
few	15	TRBD2	TRBV20-1	TRBJ2-1	CSARMGTSGFNEQFF	TGCAGTGCTAGAATGGGGACTAGCGGATTCAATGAGCAGTTCTTC
.	16	TRBD1	TRBV5-1	TRBJ1-2	CASSRDRGGLNYGYTF	TGCGCCAGCAGCCGCGACAGGGGTGGACTTAACTATGGCTACACCTTC
.	11	.	TRBV12-3/TRBV12-4	TRBJ1-1	CASSIFGEAFF	TGTGCCAGCAGTATTTTTGGTGAAGCTTTCTTT
.	13	.	TRBV20-1	TRBJ2-5	CSAKWGGRETQYF	TGCAGTGCCAAATGGGGCGGCCGGGAGACCCAGTACTTC
.	16	TRBD1	TRBV7-2	TRBJ1-5	CASRPPGTGNNQPQHF	TGTGCCAGCAGGCCTCCCGGGACAGGGAACAATCAGCCCCAGCATTTT
few	15	.	TRBV25-1	TRBJ2-6	CASAARLSGANVLTF	TGTGCCAGTGCCGCGCGCCTCTCTGGGGCCAACGTCCTGACTTTC
few	12	.	TRBV20-1	TRBJ1-2	CSARTRGDGYTF	TGCAGTGCCAGAACCAGGGGAGATGGCTACACCTTC
.	16	.	TRBV28	TRBJ1-5	CASSLATGFSNQPQHF	TGTGCCAGCAGTTTAGCCACAGGATTTAGCAATCAGCCCCAGCATTTT
many	15	TRBD2	TRBV7-3	TRBJ2-5	CASSSTTSDQETQYF	TGTGCCAGCAGCTCGACAACTAGCGACCAAGAGACCCAGTACTTC
.	16	.	TRBV15	TRBJ1-2	CATSRATLLGSYGYTF	TGTGCCACCAGCAGAGCCACCTTACTTGGGAGCTATGGCTACACCTTC
.	15	.	TRBV4-1	TRBJ1-1	CASSQDAKTNGGAFF	TGCGCCAGCAGCCAAGATGCCAAGACCAACGGGGGAGCTTTCTTT
many	15	TRBD1	TRBV12-3/TRBV12-4	TRBJ2-7	CASSSRTGGDYEQYF	TGTGCCAGCAGTTCAAGGACAGGGGGAGACTACGAGCAGTACTTC
.	12	.	TRBV20-1	TRBJ1-2	CSARHRDWGYTF	TGCAGTGCTAGACACAGGGATTGGGGCTACACCTTC
many	14	.	TRBV11-3	TRBJ2-5	CASSRGQGQETQYF	TGTGCCAGCAGCCGGGGGCAGGGGCAAGAGACCCAGTACTTC
.	15	.	TRBV20-1	TRBJ1-6	CSASTGWGGNSPLHF	TGCAGTGCTAGCACCGGCTGGGGTGGGAATTCACCCCTCCACTTT
few	15	.	TRBV9	TRBJ1-1	CASSVDGRARTEAFF	TGTGCCAGCAGCGTAGATGGCAGGGCTCGCACTGAAGCTTTCTTT
few	11	.	TRBV29-1	TRBJ1-2	CSVVAGPSNTF	TGCAGCGTTGTTGCAGGCCCGAGTAACACCTTC
few	15	.	TRBV5-6	TRBJ1-2	CASRPGHQRSYGYTF	TGTGCCAGCAGACCGGGACATCAGAGAAGCTATGGCTACACCTTC
many	12	.	TRBV28	TRBJ1-5	CASRSGSQPQHF	TGTGCCAGCAGATCGGGGAGTCAGCCCCAGCATTTT
.	14	TRBD1	TRBV20-1	TRBJ2-5	CSARTGGAGETQYF	TGCAGTGCTAGAACAGGGGGCGCGGGAGAGACCCAGTACTTC
.	15	TRBD1	TRBV12-3/TRBV12-4	TRBJ2-7	CASRNDREYSYEQYF	TGTGCCAGCAGAAACGACAGGGAATACTCCTACGAGCAGTACTTC
.	15	TRBD1	TRBV12-3/TRBV12-4	TRBJ2-6	CASRIDRAGANVLTF	TGTGCCAGCAGGATTGACAGGGCTGGGGCCAACGTCCTGACTTTC
.	14	.	TRBV19	TRBJ1-5	CASSLARDNQPQHF	TGTGCCAGCAGTTTGGCCAGGGACAATCAGCCCCAGCATTTT